These 5 T cell receptor beta chains share one sample of origin, sequenced in a study of blood T cell repertoires in COVID-19. Profiled with immunoSEQ multiplex PCR; TCRdb holds only in-frame clones, not every one. The sample has approximately 300,000 clones; around 90% are singletons. The sample consisted of peripheral blood. The source of these receptors is a woman between 50 and 59 years old who had recovered from COVID-19.

The J gene is TRBJ2-1, the V gene TRBV3-1 (or the pseudogene TRBV3-2), with TRBD1 matching 7 bases. This CDR3 has 14 amino acids. Per the germline V gene, CDR1 is LGHDT and CDR2 is YNNKEL (reference sequence). Trimming removed 3 bases from V and 4 bases from J; junction bases left unmatched: 3. The chain's CDR3 is CASSHRDRYNEQFF. In nucleotides, the CDR3 is TGTGCCAGCAGCCACCGGGACAGATACAATGAGCAGTTCTTC.

The CDR3 region is CASRSGTTDTQYF. CDR3 DNA: TGTGCCAGCAGATCCGGGACTACAGATACGCAGTATTTT. The chain couples TRBV7-2 to TRBJ2-3; D is possibly TRBD2 (6 bases). The CDR3 consists of 13 residues. From germline, CDR1 is SGHTA and CDR2 FQGNSA. V lost 6 bases and J lost 3, with 10 bases in between. Full variable domain (outside the CDR3, taken from reference TRBV7-2 and TRBJ2-3): GAGVSQSPSNKVTEKGKDVELRCDPISGHTALYWYRQSLGQGLEFLIYFQGNSAPDKSGLPSDRFSAERTGGSVSTLTIQRTQQEDSAVYLCASRSGTTDTQYFGPGTRLTVL.

There are a few counts of this clone. This chain joins TRBV27 and TRBJ2-3; 8 bases fit TRBD1. The CDR3 is made up of 15 amino acids. CDR1 and CDR2 (germline): MNHEY, SMNVEV (reference sequence). V dropped 5 bases and J dropped 5; count of bases not matched to a gene: 9. The CDR3 nucleotides read TGTGCCAGCAGTGCTCGGACAGGGAGAGGAGATACGCAGTATTTT. Protein product: CASSARTGRGDTQYF.

The chain uses TRBV18 and TRBJ2-1; 7 bases line up with TRBD2. The length of the CDR3 is 14 residues. Trimming cost V 2 bases and J 9 bases; bases outside gene matches: 7. Germline CDR1 reads KGHSH; CDR2 reads LQKENI. DNA for the CDR3: TGTGCCAGCTCACCATCGACTAGCCAGGGTGAGCAGTTCTTC. Encoded protein: CASSPSTSQGEQFF.

The V call is TRBV30, the J call TRBJ1-2; 8 bases line up with TRBD1. CDR1 GTSNPN and CDR2 SVGIG come from the germline V gene (reference sequence). The V and J ends lost 7 bases and 7 bases, in that order; junction bases with no gene match: 17. This CDR3 contains 15 residues. CDR3 DNA sequence: TGTGCCTTAAATCCCGGCGGGCAGGGGGCGCTTGGCTACACCTTC. Its protein product is CALNPGGQGALGYTF.